This entry lists 4 T cell receptor beta chains sequenced from one sample in a study of shared clonotypes between healthy human individuals. TCRdb keeps only in-frame clones here, not all; method: immunoSEQ multiplex PCR. The table shows about 2 million clones, with around 96% occurring only once. Naive-designated CD8 cells lacked CD45RO, were positively enriched for CCR7, and omitted terminally differentiated effector memory CD45RA+ cells. Sequenced input: naive CD8+ T cells sorted from blood. These receptors came from a young man in good health.

The rearrangement joins TRBV4-1 to TRBJ1-6, with D uncertain. Looked up from germline, CDR1 is MGHRA and CDR2 is YSYEKL. V lost 4 bases and J 7 bases, leaving 14 bases between the germline ends. This CDR3 spans 15 amino acids. CDR3 loop: CASSPVGALNSPLHF. The CDR3 region has the DNA TGCGCCAGCAGCCCGGTGGGAGCCCTAAATTCACCCCTCCACTTT.

V and J are TRBV6-1 and TRBJ1-1; perhaps TRBD1 as D (5 bases). The CDR3 has 14 amino acids. V was shortened by 8 bases and J by 1 base, with 14 bases between the two germline ends. CDR1 is MNHNS, CDR2 SASEGT, per germline. The CDR3 loop is CASFLGGGNTEAFF. The DNA of the CDR3 is TGTGCCAGCTTCCTTGGGGGTGGGAACACTGAAGCTTTCTTT.

The chain couples TRBV6-5 to TRBJ2-1; TRBD2 agrees at 8 bases. The length of the CDR3 is 13 residues. Germline-derived CDR1 and CDR2 are MNHEY and SVGAGI. The ends lost 5 bases at V and 5 bases at J; junction bases unmatched: 2. The CDR3, as DNA: TGTGCCAGCAGTAGCGGGAGTCACAATGAGCAGTTCTTC. This translates into CASSSGSHNEQFF.

The chain joins TRBV25-1 to TRBJ2-2; D ambiguous. Germline lookup yields CDR1 MGHDK and CDR2 SYGVNS. Trimming pared 1 base from V and 6 bases from J, leaving 9 bases between. The CDR3 consists of 14 residues. CDR3 DNA: TGTGCCAGCAGTGAATTCCCTGAAGCCGGGGAGCTGTTTTTT. Its translation is CASSEFPEAGELFF.